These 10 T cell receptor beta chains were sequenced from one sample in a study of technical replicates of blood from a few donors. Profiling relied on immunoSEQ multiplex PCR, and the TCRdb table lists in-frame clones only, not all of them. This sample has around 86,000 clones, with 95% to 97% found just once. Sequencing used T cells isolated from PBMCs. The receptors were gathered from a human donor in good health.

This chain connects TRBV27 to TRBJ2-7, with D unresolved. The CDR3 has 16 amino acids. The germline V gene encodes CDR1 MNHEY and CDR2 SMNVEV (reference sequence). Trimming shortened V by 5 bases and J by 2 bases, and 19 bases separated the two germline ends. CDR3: CASSPNAAVPTYEQYF. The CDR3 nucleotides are TGTGCCAGCAGTCCTAACGCGGCAGTCCCTACCTACGAGCAGTACTTC.

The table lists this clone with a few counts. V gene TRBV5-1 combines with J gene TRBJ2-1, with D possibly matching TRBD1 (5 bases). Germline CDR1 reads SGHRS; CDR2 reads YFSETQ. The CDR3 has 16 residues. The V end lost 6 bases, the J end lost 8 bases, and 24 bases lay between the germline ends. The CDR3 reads CASNPDPGRVVDEQFF. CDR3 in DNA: TGCGCCAGCAACCCGGATCCCGGCAGGGTAGTTGATGAGCAGTTCTTC.

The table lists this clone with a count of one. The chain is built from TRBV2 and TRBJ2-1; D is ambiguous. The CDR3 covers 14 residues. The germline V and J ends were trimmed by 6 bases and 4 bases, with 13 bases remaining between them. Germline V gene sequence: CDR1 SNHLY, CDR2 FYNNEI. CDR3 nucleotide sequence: TGTGCCAGCAGATTATCTATTACGTACAATGAGCAGTTCTTC. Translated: CASRLSITYNEQFF. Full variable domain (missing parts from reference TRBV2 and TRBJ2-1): EPEVTQTPSHQVTQMGQEVILRCVPISNHLYFYWYRQILGQKVEFLVSFYNNEISEKSEIFDDQFSVERPDGSNFTLKIRSTKLEDSAMYFCASRLSITYNEQFFGPGTRLTVL.

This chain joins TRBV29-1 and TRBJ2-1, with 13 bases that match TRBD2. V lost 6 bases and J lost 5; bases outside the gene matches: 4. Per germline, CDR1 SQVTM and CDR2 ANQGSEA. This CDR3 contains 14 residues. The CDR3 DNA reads TGCAGCGTGTTACTAGCGGGAGGGGACAATGAGCAGTTCTTC. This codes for CSVLLAGGDNEQFF.

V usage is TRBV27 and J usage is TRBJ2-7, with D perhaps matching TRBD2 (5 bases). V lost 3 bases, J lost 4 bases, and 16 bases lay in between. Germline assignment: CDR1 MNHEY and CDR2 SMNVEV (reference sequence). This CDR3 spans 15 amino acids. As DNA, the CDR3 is TGTGCCAGCAGTTTTGGTTCCGGGGTGGGGTACGAGCAGTACTTC. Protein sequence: CASSFGSGVGYEQYF.

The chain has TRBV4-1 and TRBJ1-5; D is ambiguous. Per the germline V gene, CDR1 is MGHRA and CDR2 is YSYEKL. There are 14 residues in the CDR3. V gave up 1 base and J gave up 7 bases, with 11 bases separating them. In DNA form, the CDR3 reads TGCGCCAGCAGCCAAGGTCACACCTCCCAGCCCCAGCATTTT. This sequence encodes CASSQGHTSQPQHF.

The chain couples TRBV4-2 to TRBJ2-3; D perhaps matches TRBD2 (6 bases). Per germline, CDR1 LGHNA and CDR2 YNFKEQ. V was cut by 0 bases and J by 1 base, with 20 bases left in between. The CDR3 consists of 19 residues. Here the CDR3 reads CASSQEAGLALLGTDTQYF. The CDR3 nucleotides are TGTGCCAGCAGCCAAGAAGCTGGGCTAGCGCTCCTAGGCACAGATACGCAGTATTTT.

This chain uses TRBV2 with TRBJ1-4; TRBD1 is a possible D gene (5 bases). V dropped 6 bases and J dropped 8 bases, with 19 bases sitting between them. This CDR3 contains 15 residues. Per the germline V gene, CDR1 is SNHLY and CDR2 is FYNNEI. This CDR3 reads CASSRGGGRGEKLFF. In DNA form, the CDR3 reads TGTGCCAGCAGCCGTGGGGGAGGGCGCGGGGAAAAACTGTTTTTT.

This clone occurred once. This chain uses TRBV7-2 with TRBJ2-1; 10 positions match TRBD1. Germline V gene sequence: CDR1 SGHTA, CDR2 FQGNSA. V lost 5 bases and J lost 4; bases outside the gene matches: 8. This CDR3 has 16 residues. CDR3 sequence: CASSTLDRGMYNEQFF. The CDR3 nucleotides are TGTGCCAGCAGCACCCTGGACAGGGGGATGTACAATGAGCAGTTCTTC. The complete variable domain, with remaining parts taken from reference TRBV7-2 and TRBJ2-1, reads GAGVSQSPSNKVTEKGKDVELRCDPISGHTALYWYRQSLGQGLEFLIYFQGNSAPDKSGLPSDRFSAERTGGSVSTLTIQRTQQEDSAVYLCASSTLDRGMYNEQFFGPGTRLTVL.

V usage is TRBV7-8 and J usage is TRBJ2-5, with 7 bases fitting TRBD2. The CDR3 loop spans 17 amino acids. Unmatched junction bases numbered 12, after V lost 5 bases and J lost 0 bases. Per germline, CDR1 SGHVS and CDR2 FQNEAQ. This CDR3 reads CASSPGGGRENQETQYF. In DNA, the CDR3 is TGTGCCAGCAGCCCTGGGGGGGGGAGGGAAAACCAAGAGACCCAGTACTTC. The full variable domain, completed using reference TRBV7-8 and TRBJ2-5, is GAGVSQSPRYKVAKRGQDVALRCDPISGHVSLFWYQQALGQGPEFLTYFQNEAQLDKSGLPSDRFFAERPEGSVSTLKIQRTQQEDSAVYLCASSPGGGRENQETQYFGPGTRLLVL.